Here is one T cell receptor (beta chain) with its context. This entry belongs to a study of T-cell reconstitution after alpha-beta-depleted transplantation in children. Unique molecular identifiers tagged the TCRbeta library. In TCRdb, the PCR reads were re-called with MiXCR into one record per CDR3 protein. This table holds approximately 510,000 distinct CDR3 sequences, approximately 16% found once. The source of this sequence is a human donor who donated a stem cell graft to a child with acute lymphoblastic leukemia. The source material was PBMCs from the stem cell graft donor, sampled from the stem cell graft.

The CDR3 DNA sequence: TGTGCCAGCAGCTTAGCTGGACTAGAAGATTCCAAAAACATTCAGTACTTC. Encoded protein: CASSLAGLEDSKNIQYF. This sequence joins TRBV7-2 and TRBJ2-4, with 7 bases that match TRBD2. Germline CDR1 and CDR2: SGHTA and FQGNSA. V dropped 0 bases and J dropped 2; count of bases not matched to a gene: 7. There are 17 residues in the CDR3.